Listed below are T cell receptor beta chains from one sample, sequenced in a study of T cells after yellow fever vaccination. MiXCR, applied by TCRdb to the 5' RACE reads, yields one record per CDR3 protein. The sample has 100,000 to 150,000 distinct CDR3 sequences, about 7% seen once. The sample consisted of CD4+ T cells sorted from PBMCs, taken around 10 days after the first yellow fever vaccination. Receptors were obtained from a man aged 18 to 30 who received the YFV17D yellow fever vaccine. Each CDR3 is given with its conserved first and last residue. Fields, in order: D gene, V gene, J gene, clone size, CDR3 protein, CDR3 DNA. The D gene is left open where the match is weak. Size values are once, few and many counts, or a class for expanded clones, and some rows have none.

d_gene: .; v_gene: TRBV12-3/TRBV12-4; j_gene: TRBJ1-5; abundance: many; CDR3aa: CASSPDSSNQPQHF; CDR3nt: TGTGCCAGCAGCCCGGACAGTAGCAATCAGCCCCAGCATTTT
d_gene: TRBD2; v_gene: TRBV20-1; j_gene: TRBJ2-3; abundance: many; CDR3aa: CSASTSGGGRDTQYF; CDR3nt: TGCAGTGCTAGCACTAGCGGGGGCGGTAGGGATACGCAGTATTTT
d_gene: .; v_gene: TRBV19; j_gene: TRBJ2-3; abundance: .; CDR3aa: CASSMARGGTDTQYF; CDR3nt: TGTGCCAGTAGTATGGCCAGGGGTGGCACAGATACGCAGTATTTT
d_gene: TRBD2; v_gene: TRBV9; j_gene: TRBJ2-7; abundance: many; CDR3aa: CASSPGLAGVYEQYF; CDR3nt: TGTGCCAGCAGCCCAGGGCTAGCGGGGGTCTACGAGCAGTACTTC
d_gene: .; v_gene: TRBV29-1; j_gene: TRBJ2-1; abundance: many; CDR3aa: CSVEGYNEQFF; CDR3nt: TGCAGCGTGGAGGGCTACAATGAGCAGTTCTTC
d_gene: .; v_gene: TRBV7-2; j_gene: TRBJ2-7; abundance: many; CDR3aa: CASSLRGVHYEQYF; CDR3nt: TGTGCCAGCAGCTTAAGAGGTGTACACTACGAGCAGTACTTC
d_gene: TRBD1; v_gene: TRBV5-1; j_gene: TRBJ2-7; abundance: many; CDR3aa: CASSITGTGNYEQYF; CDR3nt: TGCGCCAGCAGCATTACCGGGACAGGAAACTACGAGCAGTACTTC
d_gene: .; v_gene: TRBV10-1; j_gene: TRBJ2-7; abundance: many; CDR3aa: CASSEGASYEQYF; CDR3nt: TGCGCCAGCAGTGAGGGGGCTAGCTACGAGCAGTACTTC
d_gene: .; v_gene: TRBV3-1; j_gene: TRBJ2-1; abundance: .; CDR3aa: CASSLERRSSYNEQFF; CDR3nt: TGTGCCAGCAGCCTCGAGAGAAGAAGCTCCTACAATGAGCAGTTCTTC
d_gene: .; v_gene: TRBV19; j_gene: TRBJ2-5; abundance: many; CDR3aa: CASQRAYQETQYF; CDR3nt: TGTGCCAGTCAGAGGGCGTACCAAGAGACCCAGTACTTC
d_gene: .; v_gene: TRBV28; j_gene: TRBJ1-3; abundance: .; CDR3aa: CASSLTAGNTIYF; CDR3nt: TGTGCCAGCAGTCTCACCGCTGGAAACACCATATATTTT
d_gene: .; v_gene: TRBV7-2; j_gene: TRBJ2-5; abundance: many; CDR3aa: CASSSSLETQYF; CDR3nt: TGTGCCAGCAGCTCCTCCCTGGAGACCCAGTACTTC
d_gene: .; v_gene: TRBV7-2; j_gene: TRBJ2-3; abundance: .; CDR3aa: CASSTQTVYTQYF; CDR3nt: TGTGCCAGCAGCACCCAAACAGTTTATACGCAGTATTTT
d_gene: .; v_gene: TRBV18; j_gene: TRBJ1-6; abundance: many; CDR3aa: CASSPTDYNSPLHF; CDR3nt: TGTGCCAGCTCACCAACAGACTATAATTCACCCCTCCACTTT
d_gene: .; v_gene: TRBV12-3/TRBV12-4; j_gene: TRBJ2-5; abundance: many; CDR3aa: CASTRDLAVQETQYF; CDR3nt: TGTGCCAGCACCCGGGACTTAGCGGTCCAAGAGACCCAGTACTTC
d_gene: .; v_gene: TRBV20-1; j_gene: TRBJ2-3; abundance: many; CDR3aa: CSARDGGYDTQYF; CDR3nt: TGCAGTGCTAGAGATGGGGGGTATGATACGCAGTATTTT
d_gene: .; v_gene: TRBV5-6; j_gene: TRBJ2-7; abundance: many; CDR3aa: CASSVDRPYEQYF; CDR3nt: TGTGCCAGCAGCGTCGACCGACCCTACGAGCAGTACTTC
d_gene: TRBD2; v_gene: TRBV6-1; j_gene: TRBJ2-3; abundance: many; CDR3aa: CASSEALLTGGHADTQYF; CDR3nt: TGTGCCAGCAGTGAAGCTCTCCTGACGGGGGGGCACGCAGATACGCAGTATTTT
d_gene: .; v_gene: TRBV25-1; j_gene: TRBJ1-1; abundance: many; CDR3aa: CASSERLLNTEAFF; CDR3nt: TGTGCCAGCAGCGAACGGCTATTGAACACTGAAGCTTTCTTT
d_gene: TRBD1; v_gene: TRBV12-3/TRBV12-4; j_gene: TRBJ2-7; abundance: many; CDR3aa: CASSPARGAGGPYEQYF; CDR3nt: TGTGCCAGCAGTCCGGCACGCGGGGCAGGGGGCCCCTACGAGCAGTACTTC
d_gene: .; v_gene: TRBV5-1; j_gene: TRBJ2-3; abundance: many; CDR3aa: CASSPRAGEDTQYF; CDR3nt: TGCGCCAGCAGCCCTCGGGCAGGGGAGGATACGCAGTATTTT
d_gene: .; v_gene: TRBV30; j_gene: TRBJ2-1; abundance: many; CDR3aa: CAWSVRPGEQFF; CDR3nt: TGTGCCTGGAGTGTACGGCCAGGTGAGCAGTTCTTC
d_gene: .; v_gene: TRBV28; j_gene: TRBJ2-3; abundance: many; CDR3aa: CASSWADTQYF; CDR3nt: TGTGCCAGCAGTTGGGCAGATACGCAGTATTTT
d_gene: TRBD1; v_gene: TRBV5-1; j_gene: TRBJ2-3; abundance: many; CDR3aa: CASSDGQGYADTQYF; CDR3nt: TGCGCCAGCAGCGACGGACAGGGCTACGCAGATACGCAGTATTTT
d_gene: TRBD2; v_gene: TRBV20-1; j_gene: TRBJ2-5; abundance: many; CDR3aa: CSARDPAGIQTQYF; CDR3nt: TGCAGTGCTAGAGATCCAGCGGGGATACAGACCCAGTACTTC
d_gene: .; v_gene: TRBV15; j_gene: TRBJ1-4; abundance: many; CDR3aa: CATSPRQEEKLFF; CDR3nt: TGTGCCACCAGCCCCCGCCAGGAGGAAAAACTGTTTTTT
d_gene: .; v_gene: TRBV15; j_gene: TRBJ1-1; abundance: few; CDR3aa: CATSWGNTEAFF; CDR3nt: TGTGCCACCAGCTGGGGGAACACTGAAGCTTTCTTT
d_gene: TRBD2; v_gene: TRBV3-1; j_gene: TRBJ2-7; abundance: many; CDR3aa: CASSSPRGDEDEQYF; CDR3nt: TGTGCCAGCAGCTCACCCCGGGGGGACGAGGACGAGCAGTACTTC
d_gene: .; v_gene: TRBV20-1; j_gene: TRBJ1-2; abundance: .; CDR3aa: CSARDRGNGYTF; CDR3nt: TGCAGTGCTAGAGATAGGGGAAATGGCTACACCTTC
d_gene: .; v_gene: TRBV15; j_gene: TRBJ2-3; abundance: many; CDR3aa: CATSRDNPPSTQYF; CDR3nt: TGTGCCACCAGCAGAGATAATCCCCCCTCAACGCAGTATTTT
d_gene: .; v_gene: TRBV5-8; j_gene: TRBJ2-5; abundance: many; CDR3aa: CASSFKDLKTQYF; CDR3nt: TGTGCCAGCAGCTTTAAGGACCTAAAGACCCAGTACTTC
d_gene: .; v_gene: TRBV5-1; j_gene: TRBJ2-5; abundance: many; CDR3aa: CASSLTGIHPQETQYF; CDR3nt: TGCGCCAGCAGCTTGACCGGGATTCACCCACAAGAGACCCAGTACTTC
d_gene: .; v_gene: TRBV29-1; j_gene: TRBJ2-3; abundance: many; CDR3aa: CSVATGLRTDTQYF; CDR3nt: TGCAGCGTAGCTACGGGACTTCGAACAGATACGCAGTATTTT
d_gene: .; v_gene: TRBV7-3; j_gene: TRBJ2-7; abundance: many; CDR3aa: CASSYTQDDEQYF; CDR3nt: TGTGCCAGCAGCTATACGCAAGATGACGAGCAGTACTTC
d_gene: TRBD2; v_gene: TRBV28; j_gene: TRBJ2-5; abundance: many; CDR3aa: CASSLYSGAGAQYF; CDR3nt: TGTGCCAGCAGTTTATATAGCGGGGCAGGGGCCCAGTACTTC
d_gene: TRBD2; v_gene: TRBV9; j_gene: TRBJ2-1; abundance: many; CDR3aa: CASSVGSSGGLSTNEQFF; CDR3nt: TGTGCCAGCAGCGTAGGTTCTAGCGGGGGCCTCTCCACAAATGAGCAGTTCTTC